A single sample is the source of the 32 T cell receptor beta chains below, sequenced in a study of T cells in Graves' hyperthyroidism and ophthalmopathy. Amplification targeted TCR beta CDR3 regions from RNA transcripts. Primed by the HTBI set, a first-round RT-PCR was run on the TCR CDR3. TCRdb re-called the multiplex PCR reads with MiXCR, one entry per CDR3 protein. The repertoire holds around 700,000 distinct CDR3 sequences, with about 17% as singletons. Sequencing input: blood. These receptors all come from a woman aged 45-65 years with Graves' hyperthyroidism that later progressed to Graves' ophthalmopathy.

V is TRBV9 and J is TRBJ2-4; 10 positions match TRBD1. Germline V gives CDR1 SGDLS, CDR2 YYNGEE. J lost 8 bases, V lost 3 bases, and 14 bases had no gene match. The CDR3 length is 17 residues. The CDR3 is CASSAVGLGTGADIQYF. CDR3 nucleotide sequence: TGTGCCAGCAGCGCCGTAGGCCTGGGGACAGGGGCGGACATTCAGTACTTC.

This clonotype was recorded a few times. The chain has TRBV14 and TRBJ2-2, with D uncertain. The CDR3 is made up of 15 amino acids. The V gene's germline CDR1 is SGHDN and CDR2 FVKESK. V was shortened by 0 bases and J by 4 bases, with 9 bases between the two germline ends. The CDR3 nucleotides read TGTGCCAGCAGCCAAGAAGCTGTGGCCACCGGGGAGCTGTTTTTT. Translated, it gives CASSQEAVATGELFF.

This chain connects TRBV29-1 to TRBJ1-1; no reliable D call. The CDR3 length is 15 residues. The V end lost 6 bases, the J end lost 1 base, and 18 bases lay between the germline ends. Germline CDR1 and CDR2: SQVTM and ANQGSEA. CDR3 amino acids: CSVLGYKSRNTEAFF. CDR3 in DNA: TGCAGCGTCCTGGGTTACAAGTCACGGAACACTGAAGCTTTCTTT.

The V and J genes are TRBV6-2 or TRBV6-3 and TRBJ2-1; TRBD1 or TRBD2 may be the D gene (6 bases each). The CDR3 contains 13 residues. Trimming left V 7 bases short and J 5 bases short, with 12 bases between. CDR1 MNHEY and CDR2 SVGEGT come from the germline V gene. The CDR3 bases are TGTGCCAGCACTCGGGGGCCAGACAATGAGCAGTTCTTC. It codes for CASTRGPDNEQFF.

This clonotype was counted many times. CDR3 sequence: CASSLGTGLAYEQYF. CDR3 sequence (DNA): TGTGCCAGCAGCCTCGGGACAGGGCTCGCCTACGAGCAGTACTTC. The V and J genes are TRBV7-9 and TRBJ2-7; 9 bases are shared with TRBD1. This CDR3 is built from 15 residues. The germline gives CDR1 SEHNR, CDR2 FQNEAQ (reference sequence). V was clipped by 5 bases and J by 2 bases; unmatched bases: 7.

CDR3 bases: TGTGCCAGATCCTACCAAGCGGGTTCAGGCCAGCCCCAGCATTTT. Protein product: CARSYQAGSGQPQHF. The chain joins TRBV6-1 to TRBJ1-5; D is undetermined. Trimming pared 9 bases from V and 7 bases from J, leaving 22 bases between. Per germline, CDR1 MNHNS and CDR2 SASEGT. This CDR3 has 15 residues.

In regard to this clonotype: At one end the junction does not follow the germline gene, possibly because of a read error. The chain combines TRBV7-7 with TRBJ1-3; TRBD1 aligns across 7 bases. CDR1 is SSHAT and CDR2 is FNYEAQ in the germline V gene (reference sequence). CDR3 size: 15 residues. This CDR3 reads CASSATTGPGNTIYF. CDR3 DNA: TGTGCTAGCAGCGCAACGACAGGGCCTGGGAACACCATATATTTT.

The chain links TRBV6-1 to TRBJ2-3; TRBD1 matches 11 bases. Germline CDR1 and CDR2: MNHNS and SASEGT. The CDR3 is 16 residues long. After removal of 5 bases from V and 2 bases from J, the junction contained 6 bases not matched to a gene. The CDR3 DNA reads as TGTGCCAGCAGTTTCCTGGGACAGGGGGACACAGATACGCAGTATTTT. Translated, it gives CASSFLGQGDTDTQYF.

The V and J genes are TRBV6-5 and TRBJ1-5; D may be TRBD1 (5 bases). Per the germline V gene, CDR1 is MNHEY and CDR2 is SVGAGI. The CDR3 spans 13 residues. The V end lost 2 bases, the J end lost 4 bases, and 6 bases lay between the germline ends. DNA for the CDR3: TGTGCCAGCAGTTACGCAGGGAATCAGCCCCAGCATTTT. Protein product: CASSYAGNQPQHF.

Ten or more counts support this clonotype. The chain employs TRBV11-2 and TRBJ1-2, with 8 bases that match TRBD1. The germline CDR1 and CDR2 sequences are SGHAT and FQNNGV. This CDR3 contains 17 residues. The V gene end was trimmed by 1 base and the J gene end by 7 bases; junction bases not matched to a gene: 14. Here the CDR3 DNA reads TGTGCCAGCAGCTTAGGAGGGGGAGGCAGGGGGCTTATTGGCTACACCTTC. Protein sequence: CASSLGGGGRGLIGYTF.

The table lists this clonotype with many counts. The genes are TRBV30 and TRBJ2-2; D may be TRBD1 or TRBD2 (6 bases each). The CDR3 is made up of 15 amino acids. Trimming removed 1 base at V and 0 bases at J, with 9 bases between. Germline loops: CDR1 GTSNPN, CDR2 SVGIG (reference sequence). The CDR3 coding sequence is TGTGCCTGGAGTGCGGGGGCTACGAACACCGGGGAGCTGTTTTTT. Amino acids: CAWSAGATNTGELFF.

The gene calls are TRBV3-1 and TRBJ1-4; D perhaps matches TRBD1 (5 bases). The CDR3 spans 17 residues. CDR1 LGHDT and CDR2 YNNKEL come from the germline V gene (reference sequence). V lost 0 bases, J lost 3 bases, and 14 bases lay in between. In nucleotides, the CDR3 is TGTGCCAGCAGCCAAGATCTTGGGGGGTCTTCTAATGAAAAACTGTTTTTT. As protein: CASSQDLGGSSNEKLFF.

This clonotype was recorded at least ten times. The chain recombines TRBV15 with TRBJ1-2, with D perhaps TRBD1 (6 bases). The CDR3 consists of 15 residues. Trimming removed 3 bases from V and 5 bases from J, with 16 bases in between. Germline V lookup: CDR1 LNHNV, CDR2 YYDKDF (reference sequence). DNA for the CDR3: TGTGCCACCAGCAGCCCCTACACAGGGTATTATGGCTACACCTTC. Translated, it gives CATSSPYTGYYGYTF. The full variable domain, its missing parts supplied by reference TRBV15 and TRBJ1-2, is DAMVIQNPRYQVTQFGKPVTLSCSQTLNHNVMYWYQQKSSQAPKLLFHYYDKDFNNEADTPDNFQSRRPNTSFCFLDIRSPGLGDTAMYLCATSSPYTGYYGYTFGSGTRLTVV.

This clonotype has a handful of counts. A read error may be the cause here, since a much bigger clone is one base away. This chain connects TRBV3-1 to TRBJ2-5; D possibly corresponds to TRBD2 (6 bases). The CDR3 runs to 15 residues. Germline CDR1 is LGHDT and CDR2 is YNNKEL (reference sequence). The V and J ends lost 3 bases and 1 base respectively, with 12 bases between them. For the CDR3, the DNA is TGTGCCAGCAGCCACGTGGGGACTTCCCAAGAGACCCAGTACTTC. Its translation is CASSHVGTSQETQYF.

This clonotype was found a few times. The junction does not match germline at one end; this may be a read error. This chain connects TRBV2 to TRBJ2-1; 9 positions agree with TRBD2. CDR1 and CDR2 from the germline V gene are SNHLY and FYNNEI. The CDR3 extends over 17 amino acids. The CDR3 DNA reads TGCGCCAGCAGCCACCAAGTAGCGGGGGACTCCTACAATGAGCAGTTCTTC. This gives the protein CASSHQVAGDSYNEQFF.

This clonotype was seen only a few times. The DNA for the CDR3 is TGTGCCAGCAGCTTAGACAGTTTCTATGAGCAGTTCTTC. It yields the protein CASSLDSFYEQFF. J is TRBJ2-1 and V is TRBV11-2; D gene unclear. CDR3 length: 13 residues. From germline, CDR1 is SGHAT and CDR2 FQNNGV. Trimming shortened V by 0 bases and J by 8 bases, and 8 bases separated the two germline ends.

This clonotype has a handful of counts. J is TRBJ1-4 and V is TRBV19; the D gene is possibly TRBD1 (6 bases). The CDR3 contains 14 residues. Germline CDR1 is LNHDA and CDR2 is SQIVND (reference sequence). Trimming pared 6 bases from V and 8 bases from J, leaving 16 bases between. The CDR3 DNA follows: TGTGCCAGTAGGTCACCGGGACAAGAAGAAAAACTGTTTTTT. Its protein product is CASRSPGQEEKLFF.

As to this clonotype: The junction departs from the called germline gene at one end, perhaps through a read error. This chain connects TRBV15 to TRBJ2-5; D may match TRBD1 or TRBD2 (5 bases each). Per germline, CDR1 LNHNV and CDR2 YYDKDF (reference sequence). CDR3 length: 15 residues. The chain's CDR3 is CVTSRDRGGSETQYF. The CDR3 DNA follows: TGTGTCACCAGCAGAGATCGGGGCGGGTCGGAGACCCAGTACTTC.

This clonotype was seen a few times. V usage is TRBV4-1 and J usage is TRBJ1-2, with 10 bases aligning to TRBD1. With V trimmed by 4 bases and J by 6 bases, 5 bases remained unmatched. The CDR3 length is 14 residues. CDR1 and CDR2 (germline): MGHRA, YSYEKL. The CDR3 reads CASSPPGQGNGYTF. The CDR3 region has the DNA TGCGCCAGCAGCCCGCCGGGACAGGGGAATGGCTACACCTTC.

The J gene is TRBJ1-2, the V gene TRBV12-3 or TRBV12-4; 8 nucleotides align to TRBD1. The trim removed 6 bases at V and 9 bases at J, leaving 9 bases unmatched. The CDR3 totals 13 residues. The CDR3 reads CASSPGQGNRYTF. DNA for the CDR3: TGTGCCAGCAGCCCTGGACAGGGAAATCGCTACACCTTC.

This clonotype has more than one count but fewer than ten. The V gene is TRBV15, the J gene TRBJ1-1; D unresolved. Germline V gene data show CDR1 as LNHNV and CDR2 as YYDKDF (reference sequence). There are 15 residues in the CDR3. Trimming removed 0 bases from V and 4 bases from J, with 12 bases in between. This CDR3 is CATSRDRGSGTEAFF. In nucleotides, the CDR3 is TGTGCCACCAGCAGAGATCGCGGCAGCGGCACTGAAGCTTTCTTT. The whole variable domain, remainder taken from reference TRBV15 and TRBJ1-1, is DAMVIQNPRYQVTQFGKPVTLSCSQTLNHNVMYWYQQKSSQAPKLLFHYYDKDFNNEADTPDNFQSRRPNTSFCFLDIRSPGLGDTAMYLCATSRDRGSGTEAFFGQGTRLTVV.

The chain is built from TRBV2 and TRBJ2-5; 12 nucleotides align to TRBD2. J gave up 5 bases and V 2 bases, and 9 bases lay outside the gene matches. Germline V gene lookup returns CDR1 SNHLY and CDR2 FYNNEI. The CDR3 has 17 amino acids. As DNA, the CDR3 is TGTGCCAGCAGTGAATATAGGACTAGCGGGAAGCGGGAGACCCAGTACTTC. Translating gives CASSEYRTSGKRETQYF.

This clonotype was seen repeatedly, ten times or more. The chain uses TRBV11-3 and TRBJ2-3, with 10 bases aligning to TRBD2. V shed 4 bases, J shed 5 bases, and the junction held 9 bases outside the gene matches. CDR1 SGHNT and CDR2 YENEEA come from the germline V gene. The CDR3 loop spans 16 amino acids. The CDR3 sequence: CASSSGLAGAGDTQYF. In nucleotides, the CDR3 is TGTGCCAGCAGCTCCGGCCTAGCGGGGGCGGGAGATACGCAGTATTTT.

This clonotype showed up just a few times. The V and J genes are TRBV20-1 and TRBJ1-3, with 7 bases that match TRBD1. Germline CDR1 and CDR2: DFQATT and SNEGSKA (reference sequence). The CDR3 loop spans 12 amino acids. With V trimmed by 6 bases and J by 4 bases, 3 bases remained unmatched. DNA of the CDR3: TGCAGTGCCCAGGGGGGCGGAAACACCATATATTTT. Amino acid sequence: CSAQGGGNTIYF.

The sample holds a few counts of this clonotype. V usage is TRBV7-3 and J usage is TRBJ2-3; 8 bases align to TRBD2. The CDR3 consists of 16 residues. Germline loops: CDR1 SGHTA, CDR2 FQGTGA. The ends lost 5 bases at V and 3 bases at J; junction bases unmatched: 10. The CDR3 loop is CASSIGGGYLTDTQYF. The CDR3 DNA reads as TGTGCCAGCAGCATAGGCGGGGGGTACTTGACAGATACGCAGTATTTT.

V is TRBV6-1 and J is TRBJ1-5; no clear D gene. V gave up 3 bases and J gave up 6 bases, with 12 bases separating them. Germline assignment: CDR1 MNHNS and CDR2 SASEGT. CDR3 length: 14 residues. The chain's CDR3 is CASSDGTASQPQHF. In DNA form, the CDR3 reads TGTGCCAGCAGTGATGGAACGGCCAGTCAGCCCCAGCATTTT.

Notes on this clonotype: This may stem from a read error, because a much larger clone lies one nucleotide away. This chain connects TRBV11-2 to TRBJ1-5; D call uncertain. The germline V gene has CDR1 SGHAT and CDR2 FQNNGV. The V end lost 5 bases, the J end lost 9 bases, and 14 bases lay between the germline ends. The CDR3 is 13 residues long. The CDR3 protein is CASSVDRERPQHF. CDR3 in DNA: TGTGCCAGCAGCGTGGACCGCGAGAGGCCCCAGCATTTT.

The chain has TRBV20-1 and TRBJ2-1; 8 bases are a match to TRBD2. CDR3 size: 15 residues. Germline V lookup: CDR1 DFQATT, CDR2 SNEGSKA (reference sequence). J was trimmed by 7 bases and V by 1 base; bases with no gene match: 9. In nucleotides, the CDR3 is TGCAGTGCTAGAGGGCTCTTCGGGAGGGGGAATGAGCAGTTCTTC. Translated: CSARGLFGRGNEQFF.

This clonotype was seen at least ten times. The chain uses TRBV20-1 and TRBJ2-7; D not resolved. Trimming pared 0 bases from V and 2 bases from J, leaving 8 bases between. This CDR3 has 13 residues. Germline V gene data show CDR1 as DFQATT and CDR2 as SNEGSKA (reference sequence). Here the CDR3 reads CSARDRLTYEQYF. CDR3 DNA: TGCAGTGCTAGAGATCGACTGACCTACGAGCAGTACTTC.

This clonotype appeared a few times. CDR3 in DNA: TGTGCCAGCAGCCAAGATCGCAGAGGCGCTAACTATGGCTACACCTTC. Translated: CASSQDRRGANYGYTF. V gene TRBV4-2 combines with J gene TRBJ1-2; unclear D gene. Germline-derived CDR1 and CDR2 are LGHNA and YNFKEQ. The CDR3 length is 16 residues. V was clipped by 0 bases and J by 0 bases, with 11 bases between them.

At least ten counts were recorded for this clonotype. This chain connects TRBV12-3 or TRBV12-4 to TRBJ1-5; D gene uncertain. The CDR3 spans 13 residues. Between the trimmed V and J ends, which lost 3 bases and 3 bases, there was a span of 6 bases. The CDR3 loop reads CASSLHNNQPQHF. The CDR3 DNA follows: TGTGCCAGCAGTTTGCATAACAATCAGCCCCAGCATTTT.

This clonotype was detected ten times or more. CDR3 region: CASSTHNNQPQHF. CDR3 in DNA: TGTGCCAGCAGCACGCACAACAATCAGCCCCAGCATTTT. The chain has TRBV7-8 and TRBJ1-5; D gene ambiguous. CDR1 and CDR2 from the germline V gene are SGHVS and FQNEAQ. The CDR3 totals 13 residues. V was shortened by 5 bases and J by 3 bases, with 8 bases between the two germline ends.